This entry lists 29 T cell receptor beta chains sequenced from one sample in a study of control samples from healthy donors and cancer patients. Measured with immunoSEQ multiplex PCR; TCRdb has only the in-frame clones, and not every one. The sample carries roughly 45,000 clones, 80% to 90% recorded once. The sequenced sample consisted of PBMCs. These receptors came from a woman aged 50 to 60 with lung cancer.

The chain is built from TRBV9 and TRBJ1-6; D is unclear. CDR1 is SGDLS, CDR2 YYNGEE, per germline. The V gene lost 0 bases and the J gene lost 1 base, with 5 bases spanning the gap. This CDR3 contains 15 residues. The CDR3 loop reads CASSVGKSYNSPLHF. The DNA for the CDR3 is TGTGCCAGCAGCGTAGGAAAGTCCTATAATTCACCCCTCCACTTT.

V gene TRBV14 combines with J gene TRBJ1-2; 10 bases agree with TRBD1. Germline CDR1 and CDR2: SGHDN and FVKESK. The V segment lost 3 bases and the J segment 7 bases; nucleotides outside the gene matches: 8. CDR3 length equals 15 residues. In DNA, the CDR3 is TGTGCCAGCAGCCACCGGGACAGGGGATATGGTGGCTACACCTTC. Translating gives CASSHRDRGYGGYTF.

The CDR3, as DNA: TGTGCCAGCAGTTTATTGGGTGAGCAGTACTTC. This sequence encodes CASSLLGEQYF. V is TRBV27 and J is TRBJ2-7; no firm D call. CDR3 length equals 11 residues. V dropped 1 base and J dropped 7 bases, with 5 bases sitting between them. Per germline, CDR1 MNHEY and CDR2 SMNVEV (reference sequence).

CDR3 in DNA: TGTGCCAGCACCGACAGGGGGAGTGAGCAGTTCTTC. Residues: CASTDRGSEQFF. V is TRBV28 and J is TRBJ2-1; the match to TRBD1 covers 9 bases. This CDR3 comprises 12 residues. Germline V CDR1 and CDR2: MDHEN, SYDVKM. Unmatched junction bases numbered 4, after V lost 7 bases and J lost 9 bases.

The chain is built from TRBV6-5 and TRBJ1-2, with 7 nucleotides matching TRBD1. The CDR3 covers 15 residues. The V gene end was trimmed by 2 bases and the J gene end by 6 bases; junction bases not matched to a gene: 9. Germline CDR1 is MNHEY and CDR2 is SVGAGI. CDR3 loop: CASSYGGRGSDGYTF. For the CDR3, the DNA is TGTGCCAGCAGTTACGGGGGCAGGGGGTCCGATGGCTACACCTTC.

The chain recombines TRBV24-1 with TRBJ1-2; D unresolved. Trimming took off 3 bases at V and 8 bases at J, with 12 bases between the two ends. The CDR3 covers 13 residues. CDR1 KGHDR and CDR2 SFDVKD come from the germline V gene. CDR3 in DNA: TGTGCCACCAGTGATCGCTCGCGGCTAGGCTACACCTTC. This sequence encodes CATSDRSRLGYTF.

A few counts support this clone. The chain recombines TRBV10-3 with TRBJ1-1; D is unresolved. Trimming took off 6 bases at V and 3 bases at J, with 11 bases between the two ends. From germline, CDR1 is ENHRY and CDR2 SYGVKD. The CDR3 has 13 amino acids. Written as DNA, the CDR3 is TGTGCCATCAGGTCCAAGGACGACACTGAAGCTTTCTTT. Protein: CAIRSKDDTEAFF.

V is TRBV6-4 and J is TRBJ1-1; D is unclear. From germline, CDR1 is MRHNA and CDR2 SNTAGT. Trimming took off 4 bases at V and 0 bases at J, with 6 bases between the two ends. The CDR3 length is 13 residues. CDR3 loop: CASSVQLNTEAFF. For the CDR3, the DNA is TGTGCCAGCAGTGTACAGTTGAACACTGAAGCTTTCTTT.

The CDR3 DNA reads TGTGCCAGCAGCTTAGTTGGGAACACTGAAGCTTTCTTT. Translation gives CASSLVGNTEAFF. The chain couples TRBV6-5 to TRBJ1-1; D is ambiguous. The CDR3 extends over 13 amino acids. Deletions cut 6 bases from V and 1 base from J, with 9 bases between. Germline values: CDR1 MNHEY, CDR2 SVGAGI.

This clone was detected once. V is TRBV5-1 and J is TRBJ2-7; weak D call: TRBD1 (6 bases). The CDR3 runs 14 residues. Per the germline V gene, CDR1 is SGHRS and CDR2 is YFSETQ. Trimming took off 7 bases at V and 0 bases at J, with 14 bases between the two ends. CDR3 in amino acids: CASSNQGSSYEQYF. CDR3 nucleotides: TGCGCCAGCTCAAATCAGGGGAGCTCCTACGAGCAGTACTTC.

V and J are TRBV30 and TRBJ2-7; D gene ambiguous. The CDR3 runs to 12 residues. The germline V gene encodes CDR1 GTSNPN and CDR2 SVGIG (reference sequence). V was clipped by 4 bases and J by 0 bases, with 7 bases between them. The CDR3 sequence is CAWKIDSYEQYF. The CDR3 region has the DNA TGTGCCTGGAAGATCGACTCCTACGAGCAGTACTTC.

V gene TRBV6-6 combines with J gene TRBJ1-1; D remains ambiguous. V lost 5 bases and J 0 bases, leaving 16 bases between the germline ends. Looked up from germline, CDR1 is MNHNY and CDR2 is SVGAGI (reference sequence). The CDR3 spans 16 residues. The CDR3 loop reads CASSHKRTGLNTEAFF. In nucleotides, the CDR3 is TGTGCCAGCAGTCATAAAAGGACGGGATTGAACACTGAAGCTTTCTTT.

The chain combines TRBV9 with TRBJ1-1; TRBD1 matches 7 bases. The V and J ends lost 4 bases and 3 bases, in that order; junction bases with no gene match: 9. The CDR3 is 15 residues long. The V gene's germline CDR1 is SGDLS and CDR2 YYNGEE. CDR3 bases: TGTGCCAGCAGCTTAACAGGGGCTTGGGACACTGAAGCTTTCTTT. Its protein is CASSLTGAWDTEAFF.

This clone is a singleton in its sample. The chain links TRBV30 to TRBJ1-2; 12 nucleotides agree with TRBD1. V shed 0 bases, J shed 6 bases, and the junction held 8 bases outside the gene matches. Germline loops: CDR1 GTSNPN, CDR2 SVGIG (reference sequence). The CDR3 has 16 residues. Here the CDR3 reads CAWSVLGTGGADGYTF. As DNA, the CDR3 is TGTGCCTGGAGTGTACTCGGGACAGGGGGCGCGGATGGCTACACCTTC.

Only a few counts were recorded for this clone. V gene TRBV5-1 combines with J gene TRBJ2-2; D is perhaps TRBD1 (6 bases). This CDR3 contains 15 residues. Germline loops: CDR1 SGHRS, CDR2 YFSETQ. V was shortened by 0 bases and J by 4 bases, with 10 bases between the two germline ends. Here the CDR3 reads CASSLDTGSTGELFF. CDR3 DNA: TGCGCCAGCAGCTTGGATACAGGGTCCACCGGGGAGCTGTTTTTT. The variable domain in full, completed from reference TRBV5-1 and TRBJ2-2, reads KAGVTQTPRYLIKTRGQQVTLSCSPISGHRSVSWYQQTPGQGLQFLFEYFSETQRNKGNFPGRFSGRQFSNSRSEMNVSTLELGDSALYLCASSLDTGSTGELFFGEGSRLTVL.

This chain links TRBV24-1 with TRBJ2-2; tentatively, D is TRBD2 (6 bases). Per germline, CDR1 KGHDR and CDR2 SFDVKD. Deletions cut 3 bases from V and 2 bases from J, with 21 bases between. This CDR3 is 19 amino acids long. CDR3 residues: CATSDGWRGGRPNTGELFF. The CDR3 DNA follows: TGTGCCACCAGTGATGGGTGGAGGGGCGGGCGCCCTAACACCGGGGAGCTGTTTTTT.

The rearrangement links TRBV7-9 to TRBJ2-3; TRBD1 agrees at 8 bases. The length of the CDR3 is 14 residues. Germline CDR1 and CDR2: SEHNR and FQNEAQ (reference sequence). Trimming at V came to 3 bases and at J to 5 bases, leaving 4 bases not matched to a gene. The DNA of the CDR3 is TGTGCCAGCAGCTTGCCCGGACAGGGAGATACGCAGTATTTT. It is translated as CASSLPGQGDTQYF. The whole variable domain, filled in from reference TRBV7-9 and TRBJ2-3, reads DTGVSQNPRHKITKRGQNVTFRCDPISEHNRLYWYRQTLGQGPEFLTYFQNEAQLEKSRLLSDRFSAERPKGSFSTLEIQRTEQGDSAMYLCASSLPGQGDTQYFGPGTRLTVL.

This clone was observed a handful of times. The chain has TRBV6-6 and TRBJ1-1; D unresolved. Trimming shortened V by 3 bases and J by 5 bases, and 10 bases separated the two germline ends. Germline loops: CDR1 MNHNY, CDR2 SVGAGI (reference sequence). The CDR3 has 13 residues. CDR3 residues: CASSYGRWTEAFF. As DNA, the CDR3 is TGTGCCAGCAGTTATGGACGTTGGACTGAAGCTTTCTTT.

The chain links TRBV28 to TRBJ1-5; TRBD1 agrees at 7 bases. CDR1 MDHEN and CDR2 SYDVKM come from the germline V gene. The V and J ends lost 2 bases and 9 bases, in that order; junction bases with no gene match: 16. The length of the CDR3 is 17 residues. CDR3 in DNA: TGTGCCAGCAGTTTAAGGGGGCAGGTTTCCCCTTTTCGGCCCCAGCATTTT. Its translation: CASSLRGQVSPFRPQHF.

This rearrangement joins TRBV11-2 to TRBJ1-2; 8 bases match TRBD1. Germline CDR1 SGHAT, CDR2 FQNNGV. There are 16 residues in the CDR3. V was pared by 4 bases and J by 3 bases, with 10 bases of the junction left unmatched. The CDR3, as DNA: TGTGCCAGCAGCTCCCCACAGGGGGAGGGATACTATGGCTACACCTTC. Encoded protein: CASSSPQGEGYYGYTF.

This chain uses TRBV4-1 with TRBJ2-2; 12 bases agree with TRBD2. Germline V gene data show CDR1 as MGHRA and CDR2 as YSYEKL. The J segment lost 11 bases and the V segment lost 6 bases, leaving 4 bases of the junction unmatched. This CDR3 region has 13 residues. CDR3 nucleotide sequence: TGCGCCAGCAGTCTGACTAGCGGGGGCGAGCTGTTTTTT. It specifies CASSLTSGGELFF.

The chain has TRBV10-3 and TRBJ1-1; D is perhaps TRBD1 (6 bases). In germline, CDR1 is ENHRY, CDR2 SYGVKD. Trimming took off 2 bases at V and 6 bases at J, with 13 bases between the two ends. The CDR3 has 14 residues. DNA of the CDR3: TGTGCCATCAGTGAGGGGGGCGAGCGCGCTGAAGCTTTCTTT. This encodes CAISEGGERAEAFF.

The gene calls are TRBV5-1 and TRBJ2-1; unclear D gene. In germline, CDR1 is SGHRS, CDR2 YFSETQ. The CDR3 loop spans 14 amino acids. V lost 4 bases and J 3 bases, leaving 11 bases between the germline ends. This chain's CDR3 is CASSLAILYNEQFF. CDR3 DNA: TGCGCCAGCAGCCTCGCCATCCTCTACAATGAGCAGTTCTTC.

This rearrangement joins TRBV18 to TRBJ1-2; no firm D call. V lost 4 bases, J lost 8 bases, and 17 bases lay in between. The length of the CDR3 is 14 residues. Germline V CDR1 and CDR2: KGHSH, LQKENI. CDR3 nucleotide sequence: TGTGCCAGCTCACTCTTCGGCGGGATGGAGGGCTACACCTTC. Translated, it gives CASSLFGGMEGYTF.

This rearrangement joins TRBV27 to TRBJ2-6, with D possibly matching TRBD1 (5 bases). The CDR3 contains 15 residues. Germline V CDR1 and CDR2: MNHEY, SMNVEV (reference sequence). The V end lost 6 bases, the J end lost 1 base, and 10 bases lay between the germline ends. CDR3 coding DNA: TGTGCCAGCAGGGAACAGGTTTCTGGGGCCAACGTCCTGACTTTC. Translation gives CASREQVSGANVLTF.

The chain is built from TRBV7-9 and TRBJ1-4, with a tentative D call TRBD1 (6 bases). Trimming took 5 bases from V and 4 from J, leaving 14 bases between them. Germline loops: CDR1 SEHNR, CDR2 FQNEAQ (reference sequence). This CDR3 is 15 amino acids long. The CDR3 loop is CASSPPGGFNEKLFF. In nucleotides, the CDR3 is TGTGCCAGCAGCCCCCCGGGGGGCTTTAATGAAAAACTGTTTTTT.

The chain links TRBV6-5 to TRBJ1-1; possible D gene TRBD1, 6 bases. V dropped 6 bases and J dropped 9 bases, with 14 bases sitting between them. Germline V gene lookup returns CDR1 MNHEY and CDR2 SVGAGI. The CDR3 is 12 residues long. CDR3 amino acids: CASRSDQGKAFF. In nucleotides, the CDR3 is TGTGCCAGCAGATCCGATCAGGGGAAAGCTTTCTTT.

Remarks on this clone: The sample holds other DNA sequences that translate to the same CDR3. The genes are TRBV30 and TRBJ1-1, with D possibly matching TRBD1 (5 bases). The V gene's germline CDR1 is GTSNPN and CDR2 SVGIG (reference sequence). The CDR3 loop spans 12 amino acids. V lost 5 bases and J 0 bases, leaving 7 bases between the germline ends. As DNA, the CDR3 is TGTGCCTGGTCCAGGGTGAACACTGAAGCTTTCTTT. It is translated as CAWSRVNTEAFF.

This clone was recorded only once. V gene TRBV11-3 combines with J gene TRBJ1-1; no reliable D call. The CDR3 has 15 amino acids. Trimming left V 6 bases short and J 6 bases short, with 20 bases between. Germline V gene data show CDR1 as SGHNT and CDR2 as YENEEA. CDR3 in DNA: TGTGCCAGCAGTCCAACCCCCGAGGCTTCACCTGAAGCTTTCTTT. Amino acid sequence: CASSPTPEASPEAFF.